The entry below gives a single TCR beta chain sequence along with its context. This entry is derived from a study of blood T cell repertoires in COVID-19. This CDR3 comprises 15 residues. Germline V CDR1 and CDR2: KGHSH, LQKENI. Trimming left V 2 bases short and J 3 bases short, with 10 bases between. Per the study methods: By means of reference gene primer amplification, nucleated cell counts were estimated. Measured with immunoSEQ multiplex PCR; TCRdb has only the in-frame clones, and not every one. V and J calls and clone size are as listed in that table; D and trimming were resolved from the DNA. Of about 57,000 clones listed, roughly 78% are singletons.

The receptor's source is a man aged 55 to 69 with acute or convalescent COVID-19. The sequenced material came from peripheral blood. J is TRBJ2-2 and V is TRBV18; D is possibly TRBD1 (5 bases). CDR3 DNA: TGTGCCAGCTCACCATTGCAGGGATACACCGGGGAGCTGTTTTTT. This sequence encodes CASSPLQGYTGELFF.